This entry concerns a single T cell receptor (beta chain). Its antigen is not identified. The record originates from a study of T cells in Graves' hyperthyroidism and ophthalmopathy. Study-level findings and limits: Ophthalmopathy was distinguished from stable hyperthyroidism by 13 V-J signatures.

The V gene end was trimmed by 5 bases and the J gene end by 7 bases; junction bases not matched to a gene: 10. This CDR3 contains 14 residues. Germline CDR1 is DFQATT and CDR2 is SNEGSKA (reference sequence). TCR beta CDR3 region amplification was performed from RNA transcripts. Primed by the HTBI set, a first-round RT-PCR was run on the TCR CDR3. MiXCR was run by TCRdb on the multiplex PCR reads, yielding one entry per CDR3 protein. The repertoire holds more than 550,000 distinct CDR3 sequences, with roughly 17% as singletons. Sequences were obtained from blood. The sequence was obtained from a man between 45 and 60 years old with Graves' hyperthyroidism. The V and J genes are TRBV20-1 and TRBJ2-1; 8 bases line up with TRBD2. CDR3 in DNA: TGCAGTGCTCCCCGGGGGGCTAGCGGGAATGAGCAGTTCTTC. It yields the protein CSAPRGASGNEQFF.